This note documents a single T cell receptor beta chain sequence. This receptor's antigen is unknown. No qualities accompany the bases; no much larger clone lies one base away. TCRbeta CDR3 regions were amplified from genomic DNA by means of the immunoSEQ Assay, a bias-controlled multiplex PCR. The authors' pipeline ran thus. The number of nucleated cells in each sample was estimated from the amplification of reference gene primers within the assay. Sequence reads were collapsed and filtered to measure the absolute abundance of every unique TCRbeta CDR3 rearrangement. For each sample, productive Simpson clonality was calculated by taking the square root of Simpson's diversity index across productive rearrangements. What TCRdb holds here is the immuneACCESS table cut down to in-frame rearrangements. Part of the clones is not present; checked against another copy, under half of the missing clones reflect an unresolved V gene, and the others are unexplained. V, J and clone size derive from that table, while D and trimming were established from the DNA sequence. Present in this sample are roughly 63,000 clones, 70% to 85% of which were seen just once. Jointly, the top ten make up roughly 13% of the sample.

The collaborating institutions used their own protocols to collect whole blood in K2EDTA tubes. Collaborator samples were shipped for TCRbeta analysis as frozen whole blood, isolated PBMCs, or DNA extracted from either sample type. The germline V gene specifies SGHRS as CDR1 and YFSETQ as CDR2. The CDR3 goes from the cysteine to the phenylalanine over 14 residues. Kept here is only the CDR3 DNA, which spans 42 bases and is read in frame from base 1. V is shortened by 4 bases, J by 6 bases, and the region joining them spans 17 bases. The source of the sample is a study of blood T cell repertoires in COVID-19 (dated by TCRdb to the early 2020s). About the investigation overall: Samples from collaborators originated in the United States, Italy and Spain and spanned both the acute and convalescent phases of COVID-19. The prospective study material was composed of cDNA or gDNA derived from T cells, B-cell-depleted T cells, or PBMCs. Deeply sampled blood TCRbeta repertoires from subjects exposed to, actively infected with, or recovered from COVID-19 were included in the dataset. The repertoires were released in a freely available public database intended as a resource for research on the immune response to SARS-CoV-2. Samples were obtained from the ongoing ImmuneRACE study (first 160 participants) and from 1,000 to 1,500 subjects provided by 6 global collaborators. Nearly every sample came with metadata listing a de-identified subject ID, COVID-19 status, age in years and sex. Where HLA class I and class II types were available, the types were taken from metadata supplied by the sample provider, not from assay-based typing.

Summary of the overall study and its limitations: Clinical and demographic metadata were provided uncurated, with the amount varying by source and participant.

The chain was built from TRBV5-1 and TRBJ2-7; TRBD2 might be the D gene, on 6 matching bases. The sample was peripheral blood. This clonotype was sampled from an elderly man with acute or convalescent COVID-19. The DNA reads TGCGCCAGCAGCAAGGGGACGGGGACTGGCGAGCAGTACTTC. Its translation reads: CASSKGTGTGEQYF.